The present TCR beta chain was sequenced within a study of control samples from healthy donors and cancer patients. Germline CDR1 and CDR2: SGHRS and YFSETQ. The CDR3 runs to 14 residues. Unmatched junction bases numbered 3, after V lost 1 base and J lost 5 bases. TCRdb's copy holds only in-frame clones and misses some; the assay was immunoSEQ multiplex PCR. The table records approximately 120,000 clones, 80% to 90% of them present only once. Sequenced: blood. J is TRBJ2-7 and V is TRBV5-1, with TRBD2 matching 10 bases. The sequence was obtained from a woman between 45 and 60 years old in good health. CDR3 DNA sequence: TGCGCCAGCAGCTTGCCCACTAGCGGGGACGAGCAGTACTTC. It yields the protein CASSLPTSGDEQYF.